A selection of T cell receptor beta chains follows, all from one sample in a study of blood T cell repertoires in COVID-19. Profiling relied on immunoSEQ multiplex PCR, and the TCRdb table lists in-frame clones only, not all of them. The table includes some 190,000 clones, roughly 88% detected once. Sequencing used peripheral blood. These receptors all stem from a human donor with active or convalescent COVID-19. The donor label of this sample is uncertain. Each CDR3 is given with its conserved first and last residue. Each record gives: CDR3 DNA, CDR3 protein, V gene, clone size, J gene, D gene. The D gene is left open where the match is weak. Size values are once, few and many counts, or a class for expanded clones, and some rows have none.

TGCGCCAGCAGCTTGAGGCTAGCGGGCAATGAGCAGTTCTTC	CASSLRLAGNEQFF	TRBV5-1	-	TRBJ2-1	TRBD2
TGTGCCAGCAGCCTGCGGGGGGGCCCTTACAATGAGCAGTTCTTC	CASSLRGGPYNEQFF	TRBV5-4	-	TRBJ2-1	TRBD2
TGCGCCAGCAGCCAAGGGGACAGTAAAGTTTCACCCCTCCACTTT	CASSQGDSKVSPLHF	TRBV4-1	-	TRBJ1-6	TRBD1
TGCGCCAGCAGCCAAGAGGGAGGTATTGAGCAGTTCTTC	CASSQEGGIEQFF	TRBV4-1	-	TRBJ2-1	-
TGTGCCAGCAGCCAAGACGGCCCAGGGGACGAGCAGTACTTC	CASSQDGPGDEQYF	TRBV4-2	-	TRBJ2-7	-
TGTGCCAGCAGCTTGATCGGACAGGGCGGCTACGAGCAGTACTTC	CASSLIGQGGYEQYF	TRBV5-6	-	TRBJ2-7	TRBD1
TGTGCCAGCAGCCTCACTGGGCTTGGGCGGGGGGGATCCTACGAGCAGTACTTC	CASSLTGLGRGGSYEQYF	TRBV7-2	-	TRBJ2-7	TRBD2
TGTGCCAGTACCTTTCTTTTAGGGACAGCTAGGATTGGGATGTCTGGGGCCAACGTCCTGACTTTC	CASTFLLGTARIGMSGANVLTF	TRBV19	-	TRBJ2-6	TRBD1
TGTGCTAGCAGCTTAGGACTAGCGGGAGGGAGGAATGAGCAGTTCTTC	CASSLGLAGGRNEQFF	TRBV7-7	-	TRBJ2-1	TRBD2
TGCGCCAGCAGCCCAATTATCGGGAACACCATATATTTT	CASSPIIGNTIYF	TRBV5-1	-	TRBJ1-3	-
TGTGCCAGCAGCCAAGATTTACTTCTAAGTGGCTATGGCTACACCTTC	CASSQDLLLSGYGYTF	TRBV4-2	-	TRBJ1-2	-
TGTGCCACCAGTGACCCCAATGACAGGGGGCTGGGTGAGCAGTTCTTC	CATSDPNDRGLGEQFF	TRBV24-1	-	TRBJ2-1	TRBD1
TGTGCCAGCAGCGAGACTAGCGGGGGCCCTCCTGAGCAGTTCTTC	CASSETSGGPPEQFF	TRBV5-4	-	TRBJ2-1	TRBD2
TGTGCCAGCAGGGGAATAGCGGGTTCCTACAATGAGCAGTTCTTC	CASRGIAGSYNEQFF	TRBV6-5	-	TRBJ2-1	TRBD2
TGTGCCAGCAGCTTAGGTAGCGGGGCCTACAATGAGCAGTTCTTC	CASSLGSGAYNEQFF	TRBV11-2	once	TRBJ2-1	TRBD2
TGTGCCAGTAGTATAAGCGGGGGGAGGCAAGAGACCCAGTACTTC	CASSISGGRQETQYF	TRBV19	once	TRBJ2-5	TRBD2
TGTGCCAGCAGTGCTGAGAAGAACACCGGGGAGCTGTTTTTT	CASSAEKNTGELFF	TRBV2	-	TRBJ2-2	-
TGTGCCAGCAGTGAAGCTTTGCGGGGAACCAAAAACATTCAGTACTTC	CASSEALRGTKNIQYF	TRBV6-1	-	TRBJ2-4	-
TGTGCCAGCAGCACTCACTCCTCCTACAATGAGCAGTTCTTC	CASSTHSSYNEQFF	TRBV7-3	-	TRBJ2-1	-
TGTGCCAGCCGCGGACAGGCGGATGGTGAGCAGTTCTTC	CASRGQADGEQFF	TRBV18	-	TRBJ2-1	TRBD1
TGTGCCAGCAGTCAGGGGGGCACTGAAGCTTTCTTT	CASSQGGTEAFF	TRBV28	few	TRBJ1-1	TRBD1
TGTGCCAGTAGTATTTTGAGGGGGCAGATTGAAGCTTTCTTT	CASSILRGQIEAFF	TRBV19	-	TRBJ1-1	TRBD1
TGTGCCAGCCGACACCGGGACACAAATTACAATGAGCAGTTCTTC	CASRHRDTNYNEQFF	TRBV19	once	TRBJ2-1	-
TGTGCCAGCAGCTTTAGCGGGAATCACAATGAGCAGTTCTTC	CASSFSGNHNEQFF	TRBV7-9	-	TRBJ2-1	TRBD2
TGTGCCAGCAGTATAGACAGGACTCGAGAGACCCAGTACTTC	CASSIDRTRETQYF	TRBV27	-	TRBJ2-5	-
TGTGCCAGTAGTGCGGACAGGGGGCGCCCAGATACGCAGTATTTT	CASSADRGRPDTQYF	TRBV19	-	TRBJ2-3	TRBD1
TGTGCCAGCAGCTTTGGGCTAGCTGAGCAGTTCTTC	CASSFGLAEQFF	TRBV7-2	once	TRBJ2-1	-
TGTGCCTGGAGTCCCTCAGGGTATGGCTACACCTTC	CAWSPSGYGYTF	TRBV30	-	TRBJ1-2	-
TGTGCCTGGAGTGTGTCAGGGCTAAATTCACCCCTCCACTTT	CAWSVSGLNSPLHF	TRBV30	-	TRBJ1-6	-
TGTGCCAGCAGCACTCAGGGGTACGAGCAGTACTTC	CASSTQGYEQYF	TRBV12-3/TRBV12-4	-	TRBJ2-7	-
TGTGCCAGCAGTCACAGGGGTAGGGGAACGGAGACCCAGTACTTC	CASSHRGRGTETQYF	TRBV27	-	TRBJ2-5	TRBD1
TGTGCCAGCAGTCCCATGGCGGGGGGTTCCACAGATACGCAGTATTTT	CASSPMAGGSTDTQYF	TRBV5-5	-	TRBJ2-3	TRBD2
TGTGCCAGCAGTTACAGCCACGAGCAGTACTTC	CASSYSHEQYF	TRBV6-2/TRBV6-3	-	TRBJ2-7	-
TGTGCCAGCAGCGTTACAGGGGGATCTAACTATGGCTACACCTTC	CASSVTGGSNYGYTF	TRBV5-5	-	TRBJ1-2	TRBD1
TGCGCCAGCAGCCAAGACGGCTTTGCCCTGGGGGGGGCTACAGATACGCAGTATTTT	CASSQDGFALGGATDTQYF	TRBV4-1	-	TRBJ2-3	-
TGTGCCAGCAGCTTGGTAGCGGGGGATACGCAGTATTTT	CASSLVAGDTQYF	TRBV7-2	-	TRBJ2-3	TRBD2
TGCAGTGCTAGTAGGGCAGGGTCCACCCTCGAGCAGTACTTC	CSASRAGSTLEQYF	TRBV20-1	few	TRBJ2-7	-